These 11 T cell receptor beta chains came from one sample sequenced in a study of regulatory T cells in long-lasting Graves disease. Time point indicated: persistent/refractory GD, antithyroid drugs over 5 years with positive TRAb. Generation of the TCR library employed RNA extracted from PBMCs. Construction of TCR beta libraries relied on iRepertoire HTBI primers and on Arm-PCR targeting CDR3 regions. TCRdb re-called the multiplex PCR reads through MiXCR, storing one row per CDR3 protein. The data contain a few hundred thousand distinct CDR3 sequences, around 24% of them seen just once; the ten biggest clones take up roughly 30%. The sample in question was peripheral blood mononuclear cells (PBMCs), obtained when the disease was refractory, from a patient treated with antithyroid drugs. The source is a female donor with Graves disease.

The CDR3 nucleotides are TGTGCCACCAGCAGAGATATCGGGATGAACACCGGGGAGCTGTTTTTT. Its protein is CATSRDIGMNTGELFF. The V call is TRBV15, the J call TRBJ2-2, with D perhaps TRBD2 (5 bases). The CDR3 is 16 amino acids. Looked up from germline, CDR1 is LNHNV and CDR2 is YYDKDF (reference sequence). Deletions cut 0 bases from V and 1 base from J, with 9 bases between. The full variable domain, completed using reference TRBV15 and TRBJ2-2, is DAMVIQNPRYQVTQFGKPVTLSCSQTLNHNVMYWYQQKSSQAPKLLFHYYDKDFNNEADTPDNFQSRRPNTSFCFLDIRSPGLGDTAMYLCATSRDIGMNTGELFFGEGSRLTVL.

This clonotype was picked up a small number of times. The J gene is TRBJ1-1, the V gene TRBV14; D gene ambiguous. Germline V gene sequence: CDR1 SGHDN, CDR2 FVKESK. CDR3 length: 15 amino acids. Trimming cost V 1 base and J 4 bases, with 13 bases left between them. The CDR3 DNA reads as TGTGCCAGCAGCCAAGCGACTGGTTCGGGCACTGAAGCTTTCTTT. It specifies CASSQATGSGTEAFF.

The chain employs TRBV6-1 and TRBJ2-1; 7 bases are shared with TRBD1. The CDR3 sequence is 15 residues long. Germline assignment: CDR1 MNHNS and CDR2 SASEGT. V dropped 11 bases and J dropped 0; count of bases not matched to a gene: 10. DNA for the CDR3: TGTGCCGTCCAAACGGCAGGGGGCTCCTACAATGAGCAGTTCTTC. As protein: CAVQTAGGSYNEQFF.

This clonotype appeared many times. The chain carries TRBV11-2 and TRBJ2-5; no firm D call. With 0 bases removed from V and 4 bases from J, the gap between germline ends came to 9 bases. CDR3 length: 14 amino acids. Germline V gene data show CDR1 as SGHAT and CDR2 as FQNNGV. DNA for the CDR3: TGTGCCAGCAGCTTAGATCCCGGGCCAGAGACCCAGTACTTC. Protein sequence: CASSLDPGPETQYF.

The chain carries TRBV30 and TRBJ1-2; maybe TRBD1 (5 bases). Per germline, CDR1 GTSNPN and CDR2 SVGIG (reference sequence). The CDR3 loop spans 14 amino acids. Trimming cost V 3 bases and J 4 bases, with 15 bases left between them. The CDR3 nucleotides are TGTGCCTGGAGAGAGGGGAGTCGAGTCTATGGCTACACCTTC. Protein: CAWREGSRVYGYTF. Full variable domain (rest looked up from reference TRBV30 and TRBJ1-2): SQTIHQWPATLVQPVGSPLSLECTVEGTSNPNLYWYRQAAGRGLQLLFYSVGIGQISSEVPQNLSASRPQDRQFILSSKKLLLSDSGFYLCAWREGSRVYGYTFGSGTRLTVV.

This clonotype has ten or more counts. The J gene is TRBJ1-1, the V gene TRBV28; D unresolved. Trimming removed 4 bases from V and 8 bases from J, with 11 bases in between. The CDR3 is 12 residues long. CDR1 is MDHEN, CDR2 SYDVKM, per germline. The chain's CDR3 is CASSSIQKEAFF. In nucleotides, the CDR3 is TGTGCCAGCAGTTCTATACAGAAAGAAGCTTTCTTT.

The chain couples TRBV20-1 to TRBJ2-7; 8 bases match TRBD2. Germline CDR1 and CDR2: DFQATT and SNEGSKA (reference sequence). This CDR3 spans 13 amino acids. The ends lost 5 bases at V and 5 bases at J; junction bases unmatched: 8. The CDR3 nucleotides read TGCAGTGCTCAGAGCGGGAGTAACAACGAGCAGTACTTC. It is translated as CSAQSGSNNEQYF.

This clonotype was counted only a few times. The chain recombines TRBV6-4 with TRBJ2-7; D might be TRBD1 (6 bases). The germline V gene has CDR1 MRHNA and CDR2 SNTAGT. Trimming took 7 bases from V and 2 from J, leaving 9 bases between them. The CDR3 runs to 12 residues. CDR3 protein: CASKDRAYEQYF. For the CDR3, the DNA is TGTGCCAGCAAGGACAGAGCCTACGAGCAGTACTTC.

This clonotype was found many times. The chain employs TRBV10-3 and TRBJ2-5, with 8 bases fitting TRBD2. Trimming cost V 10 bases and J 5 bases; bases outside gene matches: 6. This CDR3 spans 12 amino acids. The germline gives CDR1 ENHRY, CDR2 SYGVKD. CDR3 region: CATCSGTETQYF. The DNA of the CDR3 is TGTGCCACCTGTAGCGGGACGGAGACCCAGTACTTC.

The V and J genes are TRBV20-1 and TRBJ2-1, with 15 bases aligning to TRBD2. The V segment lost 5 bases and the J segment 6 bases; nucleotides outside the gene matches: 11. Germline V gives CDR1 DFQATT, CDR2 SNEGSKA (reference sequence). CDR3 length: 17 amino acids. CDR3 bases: TGCAGTGCTTCCCATCCGGGACTAGCGGGAGGATTCAATGAGCAGTTCTTC. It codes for CSASHPGLAGGFNEQFF.

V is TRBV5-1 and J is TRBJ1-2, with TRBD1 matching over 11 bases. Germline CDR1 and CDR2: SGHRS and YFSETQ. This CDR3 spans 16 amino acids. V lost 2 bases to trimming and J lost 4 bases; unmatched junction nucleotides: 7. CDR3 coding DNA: TGCGCCAGCAGCTTACAAGGACAGGGGGCTGGCTATGGCTACACCTTC. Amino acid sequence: CASSLQGQGAGYGYTF.